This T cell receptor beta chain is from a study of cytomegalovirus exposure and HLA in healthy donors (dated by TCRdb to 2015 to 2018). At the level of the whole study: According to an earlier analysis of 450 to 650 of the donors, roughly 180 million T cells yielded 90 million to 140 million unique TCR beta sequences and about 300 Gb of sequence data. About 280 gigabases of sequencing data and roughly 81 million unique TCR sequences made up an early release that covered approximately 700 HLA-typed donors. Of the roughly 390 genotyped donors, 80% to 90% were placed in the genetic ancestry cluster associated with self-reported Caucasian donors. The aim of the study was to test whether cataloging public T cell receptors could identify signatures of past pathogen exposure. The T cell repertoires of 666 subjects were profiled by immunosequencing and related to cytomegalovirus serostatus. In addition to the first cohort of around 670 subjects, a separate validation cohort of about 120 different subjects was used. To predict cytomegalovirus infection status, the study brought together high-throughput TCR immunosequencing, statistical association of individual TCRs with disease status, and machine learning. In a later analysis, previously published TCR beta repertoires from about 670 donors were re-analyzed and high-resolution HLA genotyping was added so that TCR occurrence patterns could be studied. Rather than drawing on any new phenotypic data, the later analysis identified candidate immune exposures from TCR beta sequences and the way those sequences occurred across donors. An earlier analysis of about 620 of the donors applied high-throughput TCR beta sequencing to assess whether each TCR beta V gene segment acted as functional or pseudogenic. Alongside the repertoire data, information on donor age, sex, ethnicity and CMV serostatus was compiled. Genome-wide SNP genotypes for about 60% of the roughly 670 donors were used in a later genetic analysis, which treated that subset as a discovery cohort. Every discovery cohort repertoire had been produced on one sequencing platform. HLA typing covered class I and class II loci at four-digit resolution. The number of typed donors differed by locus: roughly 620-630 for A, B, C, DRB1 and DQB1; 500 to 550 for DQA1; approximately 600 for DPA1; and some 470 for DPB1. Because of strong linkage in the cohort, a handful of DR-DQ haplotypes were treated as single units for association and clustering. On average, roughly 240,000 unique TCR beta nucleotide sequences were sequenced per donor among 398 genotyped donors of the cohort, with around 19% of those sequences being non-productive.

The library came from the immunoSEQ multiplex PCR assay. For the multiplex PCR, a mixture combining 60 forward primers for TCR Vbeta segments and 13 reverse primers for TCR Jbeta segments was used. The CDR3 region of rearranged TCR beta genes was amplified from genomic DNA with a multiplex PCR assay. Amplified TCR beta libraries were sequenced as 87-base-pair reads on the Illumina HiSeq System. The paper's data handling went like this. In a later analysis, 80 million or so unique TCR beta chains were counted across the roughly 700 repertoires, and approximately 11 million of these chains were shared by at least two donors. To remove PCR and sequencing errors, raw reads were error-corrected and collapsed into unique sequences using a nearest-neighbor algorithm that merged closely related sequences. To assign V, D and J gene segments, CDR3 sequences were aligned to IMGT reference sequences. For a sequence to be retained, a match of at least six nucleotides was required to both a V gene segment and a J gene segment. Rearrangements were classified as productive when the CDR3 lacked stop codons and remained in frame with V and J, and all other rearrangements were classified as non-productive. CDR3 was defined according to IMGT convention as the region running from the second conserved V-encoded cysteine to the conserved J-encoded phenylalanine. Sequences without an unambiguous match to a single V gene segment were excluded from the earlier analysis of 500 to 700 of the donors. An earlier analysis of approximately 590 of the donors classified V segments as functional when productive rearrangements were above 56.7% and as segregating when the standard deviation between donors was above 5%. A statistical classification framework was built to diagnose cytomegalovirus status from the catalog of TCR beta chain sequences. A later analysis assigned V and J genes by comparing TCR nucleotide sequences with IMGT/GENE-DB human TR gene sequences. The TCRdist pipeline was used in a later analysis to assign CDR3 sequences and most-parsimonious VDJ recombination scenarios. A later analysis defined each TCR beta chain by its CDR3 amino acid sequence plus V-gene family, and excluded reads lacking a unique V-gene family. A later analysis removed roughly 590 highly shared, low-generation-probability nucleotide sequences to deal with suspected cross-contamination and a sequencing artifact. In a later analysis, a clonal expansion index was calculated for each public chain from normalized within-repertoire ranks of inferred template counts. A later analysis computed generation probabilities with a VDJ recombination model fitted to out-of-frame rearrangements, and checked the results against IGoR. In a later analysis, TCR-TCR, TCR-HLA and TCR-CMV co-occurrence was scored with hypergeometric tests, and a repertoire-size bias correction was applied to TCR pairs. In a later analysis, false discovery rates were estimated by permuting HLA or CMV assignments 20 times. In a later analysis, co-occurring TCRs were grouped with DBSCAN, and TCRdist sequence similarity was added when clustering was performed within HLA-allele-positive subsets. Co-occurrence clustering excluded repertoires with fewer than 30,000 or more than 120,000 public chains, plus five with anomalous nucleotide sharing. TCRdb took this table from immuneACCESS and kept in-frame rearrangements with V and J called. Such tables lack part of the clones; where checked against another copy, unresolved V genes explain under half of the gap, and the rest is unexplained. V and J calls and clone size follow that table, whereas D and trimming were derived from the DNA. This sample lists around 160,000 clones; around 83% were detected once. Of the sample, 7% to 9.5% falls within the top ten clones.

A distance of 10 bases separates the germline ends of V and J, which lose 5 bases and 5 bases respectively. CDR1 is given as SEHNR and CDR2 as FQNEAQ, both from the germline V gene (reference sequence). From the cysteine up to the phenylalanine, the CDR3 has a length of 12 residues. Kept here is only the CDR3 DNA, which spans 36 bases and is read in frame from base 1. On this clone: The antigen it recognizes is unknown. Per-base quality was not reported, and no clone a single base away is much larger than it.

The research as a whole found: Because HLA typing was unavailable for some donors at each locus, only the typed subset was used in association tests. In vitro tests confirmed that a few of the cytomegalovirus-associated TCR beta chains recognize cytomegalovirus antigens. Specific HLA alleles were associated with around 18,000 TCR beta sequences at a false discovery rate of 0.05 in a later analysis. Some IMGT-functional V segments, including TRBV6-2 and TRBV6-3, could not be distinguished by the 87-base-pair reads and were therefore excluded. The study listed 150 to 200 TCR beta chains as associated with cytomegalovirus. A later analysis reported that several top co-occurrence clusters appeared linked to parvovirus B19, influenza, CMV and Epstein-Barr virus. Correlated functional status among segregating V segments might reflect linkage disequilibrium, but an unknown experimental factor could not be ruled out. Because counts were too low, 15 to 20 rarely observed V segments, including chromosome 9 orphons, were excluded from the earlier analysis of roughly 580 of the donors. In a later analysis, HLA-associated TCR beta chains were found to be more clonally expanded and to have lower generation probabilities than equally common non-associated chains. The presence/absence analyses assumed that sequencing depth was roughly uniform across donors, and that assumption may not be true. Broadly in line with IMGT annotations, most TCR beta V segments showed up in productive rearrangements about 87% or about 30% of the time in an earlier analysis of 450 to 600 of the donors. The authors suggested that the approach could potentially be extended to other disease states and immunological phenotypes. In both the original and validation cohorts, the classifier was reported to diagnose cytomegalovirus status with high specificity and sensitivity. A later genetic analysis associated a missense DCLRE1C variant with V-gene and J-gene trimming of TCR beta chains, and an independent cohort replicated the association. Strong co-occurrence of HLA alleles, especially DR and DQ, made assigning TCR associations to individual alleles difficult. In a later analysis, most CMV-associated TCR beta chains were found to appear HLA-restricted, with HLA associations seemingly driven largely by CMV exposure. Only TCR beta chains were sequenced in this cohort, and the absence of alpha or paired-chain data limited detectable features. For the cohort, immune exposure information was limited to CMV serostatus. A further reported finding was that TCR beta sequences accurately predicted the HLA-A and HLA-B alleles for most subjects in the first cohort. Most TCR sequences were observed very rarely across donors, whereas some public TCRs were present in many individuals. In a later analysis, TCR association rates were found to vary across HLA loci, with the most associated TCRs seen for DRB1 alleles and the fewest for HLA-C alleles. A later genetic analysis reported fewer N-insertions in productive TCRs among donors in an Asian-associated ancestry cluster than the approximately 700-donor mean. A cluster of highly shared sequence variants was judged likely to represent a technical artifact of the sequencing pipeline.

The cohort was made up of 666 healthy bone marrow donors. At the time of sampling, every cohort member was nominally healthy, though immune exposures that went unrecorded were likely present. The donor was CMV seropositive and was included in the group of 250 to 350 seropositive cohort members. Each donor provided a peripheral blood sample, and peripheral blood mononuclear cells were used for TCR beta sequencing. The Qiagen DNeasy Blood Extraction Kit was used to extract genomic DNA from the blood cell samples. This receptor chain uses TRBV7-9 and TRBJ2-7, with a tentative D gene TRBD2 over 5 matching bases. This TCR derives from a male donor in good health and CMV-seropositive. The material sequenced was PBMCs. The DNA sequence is TGTGCCAGCAGCGCCGGACTGAACGAGCAGTACTTC. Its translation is CASSAGLNEQYF.